This TCR beta chain was found in a study of identifying expanded T cells in peripheral blood. Findings and caveats of the study: Approximately 1.1 clones differed between technical replicates, versus roughly 17 and 20 over time. Variance in clone template counts between roughly 2-week samples significantly increased with total template count across all healthy donors.

No infections or other immune events were documented during collection. Germline V gene data show CDR1 as SGHAT and CDR2 as FQNNGV. J lost 16 bases, V lost 2 bases, and 16 bases had no gene match. The CDR3 runs to 15 residues. Only in-frame clones appear in the TCRdb table, and some are missing; sequencing was by immunoSEQ multiplex PCR. This sample has some 80,000 clones; roughly 89% occur once, and the top ten carry roughly 7%. About this clone: Its antigen remains unknown.

Specimen: blood. This chain links TRBV11-2 with TRBJ2-1; 8 bases match TRBD1. This receptor was identified in a person aged 18 to 70 in good health. Written as DNA, the CDR3 is TGTGCCAGCAGCTTACAGACAGGGGCCGCCCTACGCGCCTTCTTC. It encodes CASSLQTGAALRAFF.